This TCR beta chain came from a study of CD8 T cells in ankylosing spondylitis. Using its own MiXCR run on the 5' RACE reads, TCRdb lists one record per CDR3 protein. The sample contains a few hundred thousand distinct CDR3 sequences, around 21% of which appear only once. V was trimmed by 0 bases and J by 1 base, leaving 7 bases between them. Looked up from germline, CDR1 is SQVTM and CDR2 is ANQGSEA. The CDR3 contains 13 residues. Study outcomes and limitations: Earlier literature documents some of the motif variants in reactive arthritis synovial fluid and blood.

About this clonotype itself: The antigen is not known.

This sequence was found in a female donor with ankylosing spondylitis or in good health (not recorded which). The rearrangement uses TRBV29-1 and TRBJ2-7; D is ambiguous. Sequencing was carried out using blood, either unsorted or a sorted T cell fraction (not recorded which). In nucleotides, the CDR3 is TGCAGCGTTGAAGAACAACGATCCTACGAGCAGTACTTC. This gives the protein CSVEEQRSYEQYF.